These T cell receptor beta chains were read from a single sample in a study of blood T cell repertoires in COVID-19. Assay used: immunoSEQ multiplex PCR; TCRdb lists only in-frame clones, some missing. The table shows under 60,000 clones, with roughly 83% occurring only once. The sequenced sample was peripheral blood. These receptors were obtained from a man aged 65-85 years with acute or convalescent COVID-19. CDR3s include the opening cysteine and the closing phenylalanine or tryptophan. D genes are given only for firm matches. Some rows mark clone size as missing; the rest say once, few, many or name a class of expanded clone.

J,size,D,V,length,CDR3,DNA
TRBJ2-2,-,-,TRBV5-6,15,CASSLGQINTGELFF,TGTGCCAGCAGCTTGGGACAGATAAACACCGGGGAGCTGTTTTTT
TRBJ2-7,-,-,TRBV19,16,CASSIGQGNFGYEQYF,TGTGCCAGTAGTATAGGGCAGGGGAATTTCGGCTACGAGCAGTACTTC
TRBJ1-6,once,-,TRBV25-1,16,CASSERWGVGNSPLHF,TGTGCCAGCAGTGAGCGTTGGGGAGTAGGAAATTCACCCCTCCACTTT
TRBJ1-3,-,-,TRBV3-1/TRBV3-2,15,CASSQVRGSGNTIYF,TGTGCCAGCAGCCAAGTCCGCGGCTCTGGAAACACCATATATTTT
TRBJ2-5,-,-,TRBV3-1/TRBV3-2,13,CASSLQGTETQYF,TGTGCCAGCAGCCTGCAGGGTACGGAGACCCAGTACTTC
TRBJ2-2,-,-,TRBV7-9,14,CASSPTGFTGELFF,TGTGCCAGCAGCCCAACAGGGTTCACCGGGGAGCTGTTTTTT
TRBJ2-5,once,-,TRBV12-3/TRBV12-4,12,CASSFSGETQYF,TGTGCCAGCAGTTTCTCCGGAGAGACCCAGTACTTC
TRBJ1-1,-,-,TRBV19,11,CASHRNTEAFF,TGTGCCAGCCACAGGAACACTGAAGCTTTCTTT
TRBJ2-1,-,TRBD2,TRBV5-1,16,CASSVRLAGGSNEQFF,TGCGCCAGCAGCGTCAGACTAGCGGGAGGTAGCAATGAGCAGTTCTTC
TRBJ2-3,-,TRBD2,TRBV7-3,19,CASSPNGLAGVTSTDTQYF,TGTGCCAGCAGCCCTAATGGACTAGCGGGAGTTACTAGCACAGATACGCAGTATTTT
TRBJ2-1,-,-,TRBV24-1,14,CATSEATTYNEQFF,TGTGCCACCAGTGAAGCCACTACCTACAATGAGCAGTTCTTC
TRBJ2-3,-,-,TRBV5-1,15,CASSLMTASTDTQYF,TGCGCCAGCAGCCTTATGACAGCTAGCACAGATACGCAGTATTTT
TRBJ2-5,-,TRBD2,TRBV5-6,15,CASSSTGLGEETQYF,TGTGCCAGCAGCTCTACGGGACTAGGAGAAGAGACCCAGTACTTC
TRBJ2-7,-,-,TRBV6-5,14,CAITRGLFTYEQYF,TGTGCCATCACTAGGGGACTCTTTACCTACGAGCAGTACTTC
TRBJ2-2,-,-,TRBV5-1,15,CASSLVPGGTGELFF,TGCGCCAGCAGCTTGGTCCCAGGGGGGACCGGGGAGCTGTTTTTT
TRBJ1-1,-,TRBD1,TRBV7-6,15,CASSLGGTGNTEAFF,TGTGCCAGCAGCTTAGGCGGGACAGGGAACACTGAAGCTTTCTTT
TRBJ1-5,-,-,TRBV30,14,CAWSGGGFNQPQHF,TGTGCCTGGAGCGGGGGGGGGTTTAATCAGCCCCAGCATTTT
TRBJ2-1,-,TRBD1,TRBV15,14,CATSLGQAPNEQFF,TGTGCCACCAGTTTGGGACAGGCCCCCAATGAGCAGTTCTTC
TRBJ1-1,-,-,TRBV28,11,CASSFEQEAFF,TGTGCCAGCAGTTTCGAACAGGAGGCTTTCTTT
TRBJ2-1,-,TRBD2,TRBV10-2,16,CASRAWSSGGAREQFF,TGCGCCAGCAGAGCCTGGTCTAGCGGGGGGGCCCGTGAGCAGTTCTTC
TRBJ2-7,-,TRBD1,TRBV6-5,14,CASSTGQAATEQYF,TGTGCCAGCAGCACGGGACAGGCCGCGACCGAGCAGTACTTC
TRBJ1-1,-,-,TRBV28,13,CATDRSKGTEAFF,TGTGCCACCGACAGGTCTAAAGGAACTGAAGCTTTCTTT
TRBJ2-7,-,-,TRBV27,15,CASSLGGTLSYEQYF,TGTGCCAGCAGTTTAGGTGGGACACTCTCCTACGAGCAGTACTTC
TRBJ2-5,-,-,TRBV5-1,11,CASARVETQYF,TGCGCCAGCGCACGGGTAGAGACCCAGTACTTC
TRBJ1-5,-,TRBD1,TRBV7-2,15,CASSLVRQGNQPQHF,TGTGCCAGCAGCTTAGTTAGACAGGGAAATCAGCCCCAGCATTTT
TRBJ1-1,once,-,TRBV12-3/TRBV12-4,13,CASILTVNTEAFF,TGTGCCAGCATTTTGACTGTGAACACTGAAGCTTTCTTT
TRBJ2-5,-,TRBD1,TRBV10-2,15,CASSEHRGELETQYF,TGCGCCAGCAGTGAGCACAGGGGAGAATTAGAGACCCAGTACTTC
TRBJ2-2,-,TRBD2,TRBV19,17,CASTELAGGPGTGELFF,TGTGCCAGTACCGAACTAGCGGGAGGGCCGGGCACCGGGGAGCTGTTTTTT
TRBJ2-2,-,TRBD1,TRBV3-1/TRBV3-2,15,CASSQFQGVAGELFF,TGTGCCAGCAGCCAATTCCAGGGGGTCGCCGGGGAGCTGTTTTTT
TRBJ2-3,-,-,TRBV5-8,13,CASSLRSTDTQYF,TGTGCCAGCAGCTTGCGGAGCACAGATACGCAGTATTTT
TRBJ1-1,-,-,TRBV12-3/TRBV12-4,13,CASTTWGGSGAFF,TGTGCCAGCACCACCTGGGGGGGCTCGGGAGCTTTCTTT
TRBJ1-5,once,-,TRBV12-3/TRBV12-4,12,CASSPPRQPQHF,TGTGCCAGCAGTCCACCCCGGCAGCCCCAGCATTTT
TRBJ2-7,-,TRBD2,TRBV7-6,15,CASSSGGLDLYEQYF,TGTGCCAGCAGCTCGGGAGGTCTAGATTTATACGAGCAGTACTTC
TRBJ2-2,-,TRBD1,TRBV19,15,CASRDRGRGTGELFF,TGTGCCAGTAGGGACAGGGGGCGCGGGACCGGGGAGCTGTTTTTT
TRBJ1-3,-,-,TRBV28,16,CASTTGPSGGGNTIYF,TGTGCCAGCACCACCGGGCCCTCCGGAGGTGGAAACACCATATATTTT
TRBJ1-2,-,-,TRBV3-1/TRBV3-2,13,CASTTGRGRGYTF,TGTGCCAGCACCACTGGGCGGGGCCGGGGCTACACCTTC
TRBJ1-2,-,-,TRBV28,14,CASSFRGWGGGYTF,TGTGCCAGCAGTTTCCGAGGGTGGGGAGGCGGCTACACCTTC
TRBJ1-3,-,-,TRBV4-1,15,CASSLGLYSGNTIYF,TGCGCCAGCAGCCTGGGACTGTACTCTGGAAACACCATATATTTT
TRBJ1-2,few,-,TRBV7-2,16,CASSLVAGYGLLLPTF,TGTGCCAGCAGCTTAGTAGCTGGCTATGGCCTGCTCCTCCCGACCTTC
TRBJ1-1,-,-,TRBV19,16,CASSIDGGGMNTEAFF,TGTGCCAGTAGTATAGATGGGGGGGGTATGAACACTGAAGCTTTCTTT
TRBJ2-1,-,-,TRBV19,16,CASSIALGASYNEQFF,TGTGCCAGTAGTATAGCCCTGGGGGCCTCCTACAATGAGCAGTTCTTC
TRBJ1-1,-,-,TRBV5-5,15,CASSLVRGAEAEAFF,TGTGCCAGCAGCTTGGTCAGGGGCGCCGAGGCTGAAGCTTTCTTT
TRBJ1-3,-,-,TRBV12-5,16,CASGLGQPTSGNTIYF,TGTGCTAGTGGTTTGGGACAGCCTACCTCTGGAAACACCATATATTTT
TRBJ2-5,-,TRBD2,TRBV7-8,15,CASSRGLAGDATQYF,TGTGCCAGCAGCCGCGGACTAGCGGGAGACGCGACCCAGTACTTC
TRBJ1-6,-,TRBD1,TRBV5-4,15,CASSLPTGANSPLHF,TGTGCCAGCAGCTTGCCAACAGGGGCCAATTCACCCCTCCACTTT
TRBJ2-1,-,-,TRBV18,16,CASSPSRAGTYNEQFF,TGTGCCAGCTCACCGTCGAGAGCGGGCACCTACAATGAGCAGTTCTTC
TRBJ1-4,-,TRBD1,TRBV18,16,CASSPPGGQGMQKLFF,TGTGCCAGCTCACCACCAGGGGGACAGGGGATGCAAAAACTGTTTTTT
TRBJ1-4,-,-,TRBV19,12,CASSQNSEKLFF,TGTGCCAGTAGTCAAAACAGTGAAAAACTGTTTTTT
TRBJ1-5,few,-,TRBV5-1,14,CASSPLGGNQPQHF,TGCGCCAGCAGCCCGTTGGGAGGCAATCAGCCCCAGCATTTT
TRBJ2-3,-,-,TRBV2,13,CASTWGGPDTQYF,TGTGCCAGCACGTGGGGAGGCCCAGATACGCAGTATTTT
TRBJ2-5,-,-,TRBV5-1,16,CASSLGLGGQGETQYF,TGCGCCAGCAGCTTGGGTCTCGGGGGGCAGGGAGAGACCCAGTACTTC
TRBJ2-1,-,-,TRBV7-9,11,CASSLTVREFF,TGTGCCAGCAGCCTGACAGTCCGGGAGTTCTTC
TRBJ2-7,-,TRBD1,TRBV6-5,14,CASSRTGGSYEQYF,TGTGCCAGCAGTCGGACAGGGGGTTCCTACGAGCAGTACTTC
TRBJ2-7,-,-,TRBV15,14,CATSREDLTYEQYF,TGTGCCACCAGCAGAGAGGACTTGACCTACGAGCAGTACTTC
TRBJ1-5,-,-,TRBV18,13,CASSPEERWPQHF,TGTGCCAGCTCACCAGAGGAACGATGGCCCCAGCATTTT
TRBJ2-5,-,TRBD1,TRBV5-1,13,CASSLAGGETQYF,TGCGCCAGCAGCTTGGCAGGGGGCGAGACCCAGTACTTC
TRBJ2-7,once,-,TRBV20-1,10,CSAGGAEQYF,TGCAGTGCAGGCGGGGCCGAGCAGTACTTC
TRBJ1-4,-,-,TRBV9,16,CASSRDSDPTNEKLFF,TGTGCCAGCAGTAGAGACAGCGATCCAACTAATGAAAAACTGTTTTTT
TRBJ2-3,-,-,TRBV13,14,CASSSFGRTDTQYF,TGTGCCAGCAGCTCCTTTGGGCGCACAGATACGCAGTATTTT
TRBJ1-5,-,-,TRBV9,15,CASSAGAYSNQPQHF,TGTGCCAGCAGCGCAGGGGCCTATAGCAATCAGCCCCAGCATTTT